Included here is one T cell receptor (beta chain) sequence, with context. The target antigen is unknown. J lost 3 bases, V lost 6 bases, and 8 bases had no gene match. This CDR3 has 15 amino acids. The sample originates from a study of response to subunit inactivated influenza vaccine. Findings and caveats of the study: Authors suggested few new T cells are recruited by each seasonal influenza vaccination.

TCRdb re-analysed the RT-PCR reads in MiXCR, keeping a single row per CDR3 protein. The sample holds 500,000 to 600,000 distinct CDR3 sequences; roughly 8.2% are singletons and the top ten take under 15%. The origin of this receptor is a man aged 45 to 75 who received an inactivated influenza vaccine. The specimen was PBMCs from blood, collected roughly 24 months after vaccination. The chain employs TRBV12-3 or TRBV12-4 and TRBJ2-3, with TRBD1 identical over 8 bases. CDR3 protein: CASRPGQGPTDTQYF. The CDR3 DNA sequence: TGTGCCAGCAGACCCGGACAGGGCCCAACAGATACGCAGTATTTT.